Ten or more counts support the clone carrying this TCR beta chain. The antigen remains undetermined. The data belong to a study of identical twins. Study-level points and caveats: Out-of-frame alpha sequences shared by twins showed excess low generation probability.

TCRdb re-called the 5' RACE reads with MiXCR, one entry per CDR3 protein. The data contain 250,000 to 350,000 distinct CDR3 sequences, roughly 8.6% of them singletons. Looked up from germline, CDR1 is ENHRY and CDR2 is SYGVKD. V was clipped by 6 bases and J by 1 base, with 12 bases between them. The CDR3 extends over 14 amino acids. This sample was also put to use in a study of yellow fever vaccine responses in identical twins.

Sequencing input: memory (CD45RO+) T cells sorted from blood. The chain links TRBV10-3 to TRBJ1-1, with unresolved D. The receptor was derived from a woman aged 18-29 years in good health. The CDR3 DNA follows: TGTGCCATCAGCAGGCTATCGGGGAACACTGAAGCTTTCTTT. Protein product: CAISRLSGNTEAFF.